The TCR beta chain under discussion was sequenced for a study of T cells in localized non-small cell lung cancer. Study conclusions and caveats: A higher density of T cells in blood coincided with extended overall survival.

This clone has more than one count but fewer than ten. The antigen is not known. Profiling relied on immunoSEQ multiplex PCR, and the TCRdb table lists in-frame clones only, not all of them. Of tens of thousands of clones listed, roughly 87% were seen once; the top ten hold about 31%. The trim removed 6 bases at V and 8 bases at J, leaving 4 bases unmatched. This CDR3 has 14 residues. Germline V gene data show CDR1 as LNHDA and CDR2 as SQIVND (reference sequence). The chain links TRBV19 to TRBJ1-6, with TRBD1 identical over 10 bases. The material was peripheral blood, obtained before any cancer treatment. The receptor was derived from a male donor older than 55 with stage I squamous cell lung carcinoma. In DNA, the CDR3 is TGTGCCAGTAGGCGACAGGGGGCATATTCACCCCTCCACTTT. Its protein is CASRRQGAYSPLHF.